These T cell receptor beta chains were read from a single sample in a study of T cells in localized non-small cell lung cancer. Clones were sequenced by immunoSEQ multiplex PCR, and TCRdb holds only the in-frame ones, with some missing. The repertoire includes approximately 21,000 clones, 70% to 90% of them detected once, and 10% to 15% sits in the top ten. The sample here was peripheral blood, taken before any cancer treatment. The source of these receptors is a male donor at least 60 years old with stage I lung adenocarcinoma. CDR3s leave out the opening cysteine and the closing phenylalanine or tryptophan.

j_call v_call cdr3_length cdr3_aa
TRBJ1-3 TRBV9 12 ASSVGSSGNTIY
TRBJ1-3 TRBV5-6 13 ASSLGGRTGNTIY
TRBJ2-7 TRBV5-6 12 ASSLEGAYYEQY
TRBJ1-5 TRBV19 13 ASSMMAAGDQPQH
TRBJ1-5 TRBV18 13 ASSPTTVSNQPQH
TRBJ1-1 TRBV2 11 ASTRTHNTEAF
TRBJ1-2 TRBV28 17 ASSLSRGNSFILVYGYT
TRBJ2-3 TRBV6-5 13 ASRPGTGLTDTQY
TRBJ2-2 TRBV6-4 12 ASSGTAATGELF
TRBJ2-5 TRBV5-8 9 ASSLIETQY
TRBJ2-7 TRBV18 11 ASSPLAGGEQY
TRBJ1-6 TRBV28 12 ASSLGPGYSPLH
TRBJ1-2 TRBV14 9 ASSQDQGQG
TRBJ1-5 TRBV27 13 AIYRGGWSNQPQH
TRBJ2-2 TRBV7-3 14 ASSLGQGANTGELF
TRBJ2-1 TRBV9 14 ASSAGGSAYYNEQF
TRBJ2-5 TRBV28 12 ASSLREYQETQY
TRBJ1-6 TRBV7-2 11 ASSFDRDPPLH
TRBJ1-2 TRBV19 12 ASSTPGLWDGYT
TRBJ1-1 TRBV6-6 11 ATGPLMNTEAF
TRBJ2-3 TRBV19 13 ASSRQGWGTDTQY
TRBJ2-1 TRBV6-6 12 ASSLGRGIDEQF
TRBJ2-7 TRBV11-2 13 ASSLRSGINYEQY
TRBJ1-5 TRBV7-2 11 ASSRAREQPQH
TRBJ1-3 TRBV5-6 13 ASSFRGFSGNTIY
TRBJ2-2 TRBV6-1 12 ASMRTTGNGELF
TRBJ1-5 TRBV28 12 ASSSPQGNQPQH
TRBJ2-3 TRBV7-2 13 ASSLDGDYTDTQY
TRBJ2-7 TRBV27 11 ASSLAGGYEQY
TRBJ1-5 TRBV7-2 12 ASSLAIGNQPQH
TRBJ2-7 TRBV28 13 ASTGGGRVAYEQY
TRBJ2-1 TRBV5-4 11 ASSLTRGYEQF
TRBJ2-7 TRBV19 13 ASSTILGRGYEQY
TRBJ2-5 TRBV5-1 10 ATSMDQETQY
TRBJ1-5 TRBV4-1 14 ASSQVWTQPNQPQH
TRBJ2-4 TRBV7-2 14 ASSQRGGLGKNIQY
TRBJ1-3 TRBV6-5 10 ASKGVRNTIY
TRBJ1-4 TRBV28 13 ASSRQGLTNEKLF
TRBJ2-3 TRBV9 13 ASSVGGRVTDTQY
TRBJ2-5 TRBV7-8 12 ASTDLLKGATQY
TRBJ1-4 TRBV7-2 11 ASSFGGGGKLF
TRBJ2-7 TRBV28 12 ASSFGASAYEQY
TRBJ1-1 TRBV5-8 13 ASSLEGGGNTEAF
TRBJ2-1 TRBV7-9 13 ASSPGGGLFNEQF
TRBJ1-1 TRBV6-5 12 ASIPGQGNTEAF
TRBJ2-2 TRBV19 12 ASSIQANTGELF
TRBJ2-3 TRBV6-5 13 ASSPRVPNTDTQY
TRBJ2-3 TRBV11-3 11 ASSLGSWDLQY
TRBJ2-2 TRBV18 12 ASSLDRSTGELF
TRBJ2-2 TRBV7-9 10 ASSPGAQGLF